These T cell receptor beta chains were read from a single sample in a study of Ad26.COV2.S vaccination and SARS-CoV-2 variants. Measured with immunoSEQ multiplex PCR; TCRdb has only the in-frame clones, and not every one. The sample has about 680,000 clones; about 90% are singletons. The source material was peripheral blood, sampled in a trial of Ad26.COV2.S vaccine versus placebo. The receptor source for this set is a person aged 18 to 59 who received the Ad26.COV2.S COVID-19 vaccine or a placebo. The CDR3 runs from the conserved cysteine through the conserved F or W. Each record gives: clone size, J gene, V gene, D gene, CDR3 DNA, CDR3 protein. The D gene is left open where the match is weak. Not every row has a clone size; where given, it reads once, few, many or a size class.

size: NA; J: TRBJ2-7; V: TRBV6-5; D: NA; DNA: TGTGCCAGCAAGGACTACACCAACTACGAGCAGTACTTC; CDR3: CASKDYTNYEQYF
size: NA; J: TRBJ1-5; V: TRBV15; D: NA; DNA: TGTGCCACCAGCAGAGATCGGGGCGGGGGGTTCAATCAGCCCCAGCATTTT; CDR3: CATSRDRGGGFNQPQHF
size: NA; J: TRBJ1-4; V: TRBV12-5; D: TRBD1; DNA: TGTGCTAGTGGTTTGGCTGCCGACAGGGATGAAAAACTGTTTTTT; CDR3: CASGLAADRDEKLFF
size: NA; J: TRBJ2-5; V: TRBV5-6; D: TRBD2; DNA: TGTGCCAGCAGCCCAAAGCGGGATTGGACAGAGACCCAGTACTTC; CDR3: CASSPKRDWTETQYF
size: NA; J: TRBJ1-2; V: TRBV24-1; D: NA; DNA: TGTGCCACCAGTGATTTTTCCGGGCGCGGCTACACCTTC; CDR3: CATSDFSGRGYTF
size: NA; J: TRBJ2-3; V: TRBV11-2; D: NA; DNA: TGTGCCAGCAGCTTTCCTCGGCCTAGCACAGATACGCAGTATTTT; CDR3: CASSFPRPSTDTQYF
size: NA; J: TRBJ1-3; V: TRBV27; D: NA; DNA: TGTGCCAGCAGACCCCCGGGGCAGGGCTTGGCTGGAAACACCATATATTTT; CDR3: CASRPPGQGLAGNTIYF
size: NA; J: TRBJ2-5; V: TRBV2; D: NA; DNA: TGTGCCAGCAGTGAAGAGGGCACGGGGACCCAGTACTTC; CDR3: CASSEEGTGTQYF
size: NA; J: TRBJ1-1; V: TRBV7-9; D: NA; DNA: TGTGCCAGCAGCCCCCGAATTTTCAACACTGAAGCTTTCTTT; CDR3: CASSPRIFNTEAFF
size: NA; J: TRBJ2-7; V: TRBV6-2/TRBV6-3; D: TRBD2; DNA: TGTGCCAGCAGTCAGGGACTAGAATACGAGCAGTACTTC; CDR3: CASSQGLEYEQYF
size: NA; J: TRBJ1-3; V: TRBV15; D: NA; DNA: TGTGCCACCAGCAGAGATTTTTCGGGAACTGGAAACACCATATATTTT; CDR3: CATSRDFSGTGNTIYF
size: once; J: TRBJ1-1; V: TRBV13; D: NA; DNA: TGTGCCAGCAGCCAATGGGCCGGTGAAGCTTTCTTT; CDR3: CASSQWAGEAFF
size: once; J: TRBJ1-6; V: TRBV6-4; D: NA; DNA: TGTGCCAGCAGTGACACAGCACATTCACCCCTCCACTTT; CDR3: CASSDTAHSPLHF
size: NA; J: TRBJ1-4; V: TRBV6-5; D: TRBD1; DNA: TGTGCCAGCAGACAGGGGTTTGCTAATGAAAAACTGTTTTTT; CDR3: CASRQGFANEKLFF
size: NA; J: TRBJ2-3; V: TRBV19; D: TRBD1; DNA: TGTGCCAGTCGCCGACAGGGGTTAGATACGCAGTATTTT; CDR3: CASRRQGLDTQYF
size: once; J: TRBJ1-2; V: TRBV12-3/TRBV12-4; D: NA; DNA: TGTGCCAGCAGCGAGACCCAGATAGGCTACACCTTC; CDR3: CASSETQIGYTF
size: NA; J: TRBJ1-2; V: TRBV4-2; D: NA; DNA: TGTGCCAGCAGCTCAACCGGACCGAGCTATGGCTACACCTTC; CDR3: CASSSTGPSYGYTF
size: NA; J: TRBJ1-1; V: TRBV6-1; D: TRBD1; DNA: TGTGCCAGCAGTGAAAGGGGGCTTGGCACTGAAGCTTTCTTT; CDR3: CASSERGLGTEAFF
size: once; J: TRBJ2-3; V: TRBV4-1; D: NA; DNA: TGCGCCAGCAGCCCCTTAGGGGCCCGCACAGATACGCAGTATTTT; CDR3: CASSPLGARTDTQYF
size: few; J: TRBJ2-7; V: TRBV5-1; D: TRBD2; DNA: TGCGCCAGCAGCTTCGCGGGACTAGCGGACGAGCAGTACTTC; CDR3: CASSFAGLADEQYF
size: NA; J: TRBJ1-2; V: TRBV7-9; D: NA; DNA: TGTGCCAGCAGCTCTATATCCTATGGCTACACCTTC; CDR3: CASSSISYGYTF
size: NA; J: TRBJ2-7; V: TRBV3-1/TRBV3-2; D: NA; DNA: TGTGCCAGCAGCCAAGAGGACCGGGGAGAGCAGTACTTC; CDR3: CASSQEDRGEQYF
size: NA; J: TRBJ2-1; V: TRBV19; D: TRBD1; DNA: TGTGCCAGTAGTTTTCGGACAGGCTTTCTGGTCAATGAGCAGTTCTTC; CDR3: CASSFRTGFLVNEQFF
size: NA; J: TRBJ1-4; V: TRBV21-1; D: NA; DNA: TGTGCCAGCAGCCCCATACCAGGCAGGGCGGAGGGTGATAATGAAAAACTGTTTTTT; CDR3: CASSPIPGRAEGDNEKLFF
size: NA; J: TRBJ2-1; V: TRBV9; D: NA; DNA: TGTGCCAGCAGCGTAGAAGACAGCTACAATGAGCAGTTCTTC; CDR3: CASSVEDSYNEQFF
size: NA; J: TRBJ2-7; V: TRBV2; D: NA; DNA: TGTGCCAGCACCCAGTACACCTCCTACGAGCAGTACTTC; CDR3: CASTQYTSYEQYF
size: NA; J: TRBJ1-2; V: TRBV3-1/TRBV3-2; D: TRBD1; DNA: TGTGCCAGCAGCCTCGAGGGGACAGGCTATGGCTACACCTTC; CDR3: CASSLEGTGYGYTF
size: once; J: TRBJ2-7; V: TRBV27; D: NA; DNA: TGTGCCAGCAGGCGAGGGCGTGCCTACGAGCAGTACTTC; CDR3: CASRRGRAYEQYF
size: NA; J: TRBJ2-1; V: TRBV7-9; D: NA; DNA: TGTGCCAGCAGCTTAGCCCCTAGCTTCCAGTTCTTC; CDR3: CASSLAPSFQFF
size: NA; J: TRBJ1-2; V: TRBV19; D: TRBD1; DNA: TGTGCCAGTAGGGCGGGGACAGCCGACTATGGCTACACCTTC; CDR3: CASRAGTADYGYTF
size: NA; J: TRBJ1-5; V: TRBV7-2; D: TRBD1; DNA: TGTGCCAGCAGCTTATTGGGACAGGGGTTACAGCCCCAGCATTTT; CDR3: CASSLLGQGLQPQHF
size: NA; J: TRBJ2-7; V: TRBV30; D: TRBD2; DNA: TGTGCCTGGAGTCCCGGACTAGCGGGAGACGAGCAGTACTTC; CDR3: CAWSPGLAGDEQYF
size: NA; J: TRBJ2-7; V: TRBV30; D: NA; DNA: TGTGCCTGGAGTAACAGATACGAGCAGTACTTC; CDR3: CAWSNRYEQYF
size: few; J: TRBJ2-7; V: TRBV30; D: TRBD2; DNA: TGTGCCTGGAGTGTAGCGGGGCGGTACGAGCAGTACTTC; CDR3: CAWSVAGRYEQYF
size: NA; J: TRBJ2-7; V: TRBV10-2; D: TRBD1; DNA: TGCGCCAGCAGTGAGGGACAGGGTTACTACGAGCAGTACTTC; CDR3: CASSEGQGYYEQYF
size: NA; J: TRBJ1-4; V: TRBV30; D: NA; DNA: TGTGCCTGGAGAGAAATGGACGGTGAAAAACTGTTTTTT; CDR3: CAWREMDGEKLFF
size: NA; J: TRBJ2-7; V: TRBV5-5; D: NA; DNA: TGTGCCAGCAGCTCCCGGGACGGAGCCTACGAGCAGTACTTC; CDR3: CASSSRDGAYEQYF
size: NA; J: TRBJ2-2; V: TRBV2; D: TRBD1; DNA: TGTGCCAGCGGGGACAGCCCTCCGAACACCGGGGAGCTGTTTTTT; CDR3: CASGDSPPNTGELFF
size: NA; J: TRBJ2-5; V: TRBV7-2; D: NA; DNA: TGTGCCAGCAGCTTAAGGTATAGGGACTGGCGAGGAGAGACCCAGTACTTC; CDR3: CASSLRYRDWRGETQYF
size: NA; J: TRBJ2-5; V: TRBV5-4; D: NA; DNA: TGTGCCAGCAGCTTGTTCATCGGTCGGGCGGCGGGGGAGACCCAGTACTTC; CDR3: CASSLFIGRAAGETQYF
size: NA; J: TRBJ1-2; V: TRBV25-1; D: TRBD1; DNA: TGTGCCAGCTCAGGGGGCGGTGACTATGGCTACACCTTC; CDR3: CASSGGGDYGYTF
size: NA; J: TRBJ2-5; V: TRBV6-1; D: NA; DNA: TGTGCCAGCAGTGCCAAACGGACCGCGAGGGAAGAGACCCAGTACTTC; CDR3: CASSAKRTAREETQYF
size: NA; J: TRBJ2-5; V: TRBV5-8; D: NA; DNA: TGTGCCAGCAGCCTTATCGGGGGCGAACGGGAGACCCAGTACTTC; CDR3: CASSLIGGERETQYF